These 18 T cell receptor beta chains originate from one sample sequenced in a study of T cells expressing NK-cell markers. TCRdb re-called the 5' RACE reads and gives one entry per CDR3 protein, without DNA. The sample table includes roughly 150,000 distinct CDR3 sequences. Sequencing input: blood T cells: a sorted CD56 or NKG2C T cell subset, CD4+ or CD8+ T cells, or bulk PBMC T cells (not recorded which). The receptors here all came from a man aged 18 to 70 in good health.

V gene TRBV4-1 combines with J gene TRBJ2-5; TCRdb selects TRBD1, and the lack of DNA leaves this call unchecked. The CDR3 contains 14 residues. Germline CDR1 and CDR2: MGHRA and YSYEKL. CDR3 sequence: CASSPGHLTETQYF.

V gene TRBV27 combines with J gene TRBJ1-2. The CDR3 spans 13 residues. Germline assignment: CDR1 MNHEY and CDR2 SMNVEV (reference sequence). The CDR3 spells CASSFSPYGGYTF.

The chain joins TRBV2 to TRBJ1-6; the TCRdb D gene call, TRBD1, has no DNA to confirm it. The CDR3 contains 17 residues. The germline V gene has CDR1 SNHLY and CDR2 FYNNEI. The CDR3 spells CATPGQGLPGSDSPLHF.

This rearrangement joins TRBV5-1 to TRBJ2-1; TCRdb's assignment of TRBD1 cannot be checked, as there is no DNA. CDR1 is SGHRS, CDR2 YFSETQ, per germline. The CDR3 spans 15 residues. Here the CDR3 reads CASTSEGGPYNEQFF.

CDR3 region: CASSPRDEGYEQYF. This chain links TRBV7-6 with TRBJ2-7; absent DNA, TCRdb's TRBD1 call cannot be checked. Germline CDR1 reads SGHVS; CDR2 reads FNYEAQ. This CDR3 has 14 amino acids.

The chain links TRBV2 to TRBJ2-6; the D call of TRBD1 rests on TCRdb alone, since no DNA is present to check it. The germline V gene encodes CDR1 SNHLY and CDR2 FYNNEI. This CDR3 is 16 amino acids long. The CDR3 loop reads CATRDRAAPGANVLTF.

The V gene is TRBV11-2, the J gene TRBJ2-7; with no DNA, the TCRdb D assignment of TRBD1 cannot be verified. Germline CDR1 reads SGHAT; CDR2 reads FQNNGV. This CDR3 comprises 16 residues. The CDR3 sequence is CASSFGGSGAAYEQYF.

V usage is TRBV20-1 and J usage is TRBJ2-2. Germline V gene data show CDR1 as DFQATT and CDR2 as SNEGSKA (reference sequence). This CDR3 spans 13 amino acids. CDR3 region: CSARDIDTGELFF.

This chain links TRBV7-3 with TRBJ2-3; TCRdb's D call, TRBD2, is unchecked because there is no DNA. The CDR3 is 17 residues long. Germline V lookup: CDR1 SGHTA, CDR2 FQGTGA. This CDR3 is CASSLGEAGGPPGTQYF.

The rearrangement joins TRBV23-1 to TRBJ2-1. TRBV23-1 is treated as an ORF (open reading frame) with a function not yet certain. The CDR3 is 16 amino acids. This CDR3 is CASSQTPAGLPNEQFF.

The chain is built from TRBV5-4 and TRBJ2-1. Looked up from germline, CDR1 is SGHNT and CDR2 is YYREEE (reference sequence). The CDR3 length is 15 residues. CDR3 residues: CASRKTGESYNEQFF.

The J gene is TRBJ1-2, the V gene TRBV5-6; there is no DNA to check the TCRdb D call of TRBD1. Per germline, CDR1 SGHDT and CDR2 YYEEEE. This CDR3 has 14 amino acids. The CDR3 here is CASSSTGYDYGYTF. The variable domain in full, with the rest retrieved from reference TRBV5-6 and TRBJ1-2, is DAGVTQSPTHLIKTRGQQVTLRCSPKSGHDTVSWYQQALGQGPQFIFQYYEEEERQRGNFPDRFSGHQFPNYSSELNVNALLLGDSALYLCASSSTGYDYGYTFGSGTRLTVV.

The chain employs TRBV6-9 and TRBJ2-4; TCRdb selects TRBD1, and the lack of DNA leaves this call unchecked. Germline V gene lookup returns CDR1 MNHGY and CDR2 SVAAGI. There are 20 residues in the CDR3. CDR3 amino acids: CASSSYLLFRGRSAKNIQYF.

This chain links TRBV4-1 with TRBJ1-6. The CDR3 runs 15 residues. From germline, CDR1 is MGHRA and CDR2 YSYEKL. This CDR3 reads CASSQDTRLNSPLHF.

The chain combines TRBV27 with TRBJ2-5; TCRdb returns TRBD2, unconfirmable since there is no DNA. Germline-derived CDR1 and CDR2 are MNHEY and SMNVEV (reference sequence). The CDR3 is 12 residues long. The CDR3 reads CASDPGPRAQYF.

The CDR3 reads CASSLSPGGEQYF. The V call is TRBV27, the J call TRBJ2-7; TCRdb picks TRBD2, but there is no DNA to check that call. This CDR3 has 13 amino acids. The V gene's germline CDR1 is MNHEY and CDR2 SMNVEV (reference sequence).

The chain employs TRBV20-1 and TRBJ2-4; TCRdb's assignment of TRBD2 cannot be checked, as there is no DNA. Germline V CDR1 and CDR2: DFQATT, SNEGSKA (reference sequence). This CDR3 has 14 residues. The CDR3 spells CSAKTSGGKNIQYF.

The gene calls are TRBV6-5 and TRBJ1-6. The CDR3 is 12 residues long. Germline V gene sequence: CDR1 MNHEY, CDR2 SVGAGI. CDR3 residues: CASSYSDSPLHF.